These 17 T cell receptor beta chains share one sample of origin, sequenced in a study of cytotoxic CD8 clonotypes in ibrutinib-treated CLL. Assay used: immunoSEQ multiplex PCR; TCRdb lists only in-frame clones, some missing. The table lists 250,000 to 350,000 clones, approximately 79% of them singletons. Sequencing used PBMCs, obtained at disease progression, from a patient treated with ibrutinib. The receptors originated from a human donor with chronic lymphocytic leukemia.

The V gene is TRBV5-6, the J gene TRBJ2-7; 7 bases line up with TRBD1. Germline CDR1 SGHDT, CDR2 YYEEEE. The V segment lost 4 bases and the J segment 9 bases; nucleotides outside the gene matches: 7. The CDR3 spans 12 residues. The CDR3 nucleotides are TGTGCCAGCAGCGACCCGAACAGGGGGCAGTACTTC. Translated: CASSDPNRGQYF.

V is TRBV6-1 and J is TRBJ2-7; D gene unclear. This CDR3 is built from 13 residues. Germline CDR1 is MNHNS and CDR2 is SASEGT. The V gene lost 2 bases and the J gene lost 7 bases, with 12 bases spanning the gap. The CDR3 loop reads CASSEPYPREQYF. CDR3 bases: TGTGCCAGCAGTGAACCTTACCCTCGGGAGCAGTACTTC.

The sample holds a few counts of this clone. The V call is TRBV11-2, the J call TRBJ2-7; no definite D call. The CDR3 loop spans 15 amino acids. Germline assignment: CDR1 SGHAT and CDR2 FQNNGV. Deletions cut 2 bases from V and 0 bases from J, with 11 bases between. CDR3 protein: CASSLISALSYEQYF. The CDR3 DNA reads as TGTGCCAGCAGCTTAATTTCGGCCCTCTCCTACGAGCAGTACTTC. The whole variable domain, filled in from reference TRBV11-2 and TRBJ2-7, reads EAGVAQSPRYKIIEKRQSVAFWCNPISGHATLYWYQQILGQGPKLLIQFQNNGVVDDSQLPKDRFSAERLKGVDSTLKIQPAKLEDSAVYLCASSLISALSYEQYFGPGTRLTVT.

The V call is TRBV6-6, the J call TRBJ2-3, with a possible D match to TRBD1 (6 bases). CDR1 is MNHNY, CDR2 SVGAGI, per germline (reference sequence). V lost 7 bases and J 5 bases, leaving 10 bases between the germline ends. This CDR3 region has 12 residues. CDR3 bases: TGTGCCAGCACAGGGGTGGTAGATACGCAGTATTTT. It codes for CASTGVVDTQYF.

CDR3 amino acids: CAISFSGGAEGTDTQYF. The CDR3 coding sequence is TGTGCCATCAGCTTTAGCGGGGGGGCTGAGGGCACAGATACGCAGTATTTT. The rearrangement joins TRBV10-3 to TRBJ2-3, with 11 positions matching TRBD2. J was trimmed by 1 base and V by 6 bases; bases with no gene match: 9. Germline CDR1 reads ENHRY; CDR2 reads SYGVKD. The length of the CDR3 is 17 residues.

The table lists this clone with a few counts. The chain couples TRBV7-9 to TRBJ2-1; D gene ambiguous. Germline V gene lookup returns CDR1 SEHNR and CDR2 FQNEAQ (reference sequence). This CDR3 is built from 14 residues. Trimming pared 2 bases from V and 4 bases from J, leaving 9 bases between. This CDR3 is CASSLYGLYNEQFF. The CDR3, as DNA: TGTGCCAGCAGCTTATATGGGCTGTACAATGAGCAGTTCTTC.

This sequence joins TRBV11-2 and TRBJ1-4; no firm D call. Per germline, CDR1 SGHAT and CDR2 FQNNGV. The CDR3 totals 13 residues. V dropped 5 bases and J dropped 4 bases, with 8 bases sitting between them. CDR3 amino acids: CASSLEINEKLFF. The CDR3 DNA is TGTGCCAGCAGCCTTGAAATTAATGAAAAACTGTTTTTT.

This chain joins TRBV19 and TRBJ2-3, with 9 bases lining up with TRBD1. The CDR3 has 17 residues. The ends lost 1 base at V and 4 bases at J; junction bases unmatched: 9. Germline CDR1 and CDR2: LNHDA and SQIVND (reference sequence). DNA for the CDR3: TGTGCCAGTAGTATAGTCCTGCCGGGACAGGGACCAGATACGCAGTATTTT. Protein sequence: CASSIVLPGQGPDTQYF.

This CDR3 reads CASSLSNQGTNTEAFF. The CDR3 nucleotides are TGTGCCAGCAGCTTAAGCAACCAGGGGACTAACACTGAAGCTTTCTTT. The chain links TRBV13 to TRBJ1-1, with a weak D call TRBD1 (6 bases). V gave up 2 bases and J gave up 2 bases, with 15 bases separating them. The CDR3 has 16 residues. Germline CDR1 reads PRHDT; CDR2 reads FYEKMQ (reference sequence).

The table lists this clone with a few counts. The genes are TRBV5-4 and TRBJ2-5; D remains ambiguous. The V end lost 5 bases, the J end lost 0 bases, and 11 bases lay between the germline ends. The length of the CDR3 is 14 residues. The germline V gene encodes CDR1 SGHNT and CDR2 YYREEE (reference sequence). The CDR3 spells CASRQHEYQETQYF. CDR3 DNA: TGTGCCAGCAGACAACACGAGTACCAAGAGACCCAGTACTTC.

This chain links TRBV28 with TRBJ1-5; 10 bases are a match to TRBD1. This CDR3 is built from 15 residues. Germline CDR1 is MDHEN and CDR2 is SYDVKM. J gave up 3 bases and V 10 bases, and 9 bases lay outside the gene matches. CDR3 in DNA: TGTGCCACCGAGGGGGGACAGGGGAACAATCAGCCCCAGCATTTT. This encodes CATEGGQGNNQPQHF.

V is TRBV12-5 and J is TRBJ2-7; D may be TRBD1 or TRBD2 (5 bases each). The CDR3 runs to 14 residues. The germline gives CDR1 LGHNT, CDR2 FRNRAP. With 4 bases removed from V and 3 bases from J, the gap between germline ends came to 13 bases. The CDR3 region has the DNA TGTGCTAGTGGTTCCGGGACCGCTGGCTACGAGCAGTACTTC. Translation gives CASGSGTAGYEQYF. The full variable domain, completed using reference TRBV12-5 and TRBJ2-7, is DARVTQTPRHKVTEMGQEVTMRCQPILGHNTVFWYRQTMMQGLELLAYFRNRAPLDDSGMPKDRFSAEMPDATLATLKIQPSEPRDSAVYFCASGSGTAGYEQYFGPGTRLTVT.

This rearrangement joins TRBV2 to TRBJ1-5, with a weak D call TRBD1 (5 bases). The CDR3 length is 15 residues. The germline gives CDR1 SNHLY, CDR2 FYNNEI. Trimming stripped 6 bases from V and 1 base from J, with 13 bases between. Written as DNA, the CDR3 is TGTGCCAGCAGAAGAGGAGGGGCAAGCAATCAGCCCCAGCATTTT. Residues: CASRRGGASNQPQHF.

The CDR3 loop is CASSFWPGNTIYF. In DNA, the CDR3 is TGTGCCAGCAGCTTCTGGCCTGGAAACACCATATATTTT. The genes are TRBV7-2 and TRBJ1-3, with D hard to call. Germline-derived CDR1 and CDR2 are SGHTA and FQGNSA. This CDR3 contains 13 residues. Trimming shortened V by 3 bases and J by 2 bases, and 5 bases separated the two germline ends.

This chain joins TRBV19 and TRBJ1-1; no reliable D call. The CDR3 is 15 residues long. Germline-derived CDR1 and CDR2 are LNHDA and SQIVND (reference sequence). V dropped 4 bases and J dropped 5 bases, with 17 bases sitting between them. The CDR3, as DNA: TGTGCCAGTAGTACCACCGGCAAGACGAGGACTGAAGCTTTCTTT. Amino acid sequence: CASSTTGKTRTEAFF.

The chain has TRBV9 and TRBJ1-2, with 8 bases lining up with TRBD1. The CDR3 totals 17 residues. V gave up 4 bases and J gave up 0 bases; unmatched junction bases: 11. Germline V lookup: CDR1 SGDLS, CDR2 YYNGEE. CDR3 protein: CASSHRGRKAANYGYTF. The CDR3 nucleotides read TGTGCCAGCAGCCACAGGGGGAGGAAGGCGGCTAACTATGGCTACACCTTC.

The CDR3 sequence: CASSPREVYQGEQYF. For the CDR3, the DNA is TGTGCCAGCTCACCACGGGAGGTATATCAGGGCGAGCAGTACTTC. The J gene is TRBJ2-7, the V gene TRBV18; maybe TRBD2 (6 bases). This CDR3 comprises 15 residues. The V gene's germline CDR1 is KGHSH and CDR2 LQKENI. Trimming stripped 1 base from V and 6 bases from J, with 16 bases between.